This record concerns one TCR beta chain sequence. The specificity of this receptor is unknown. No per-base quality is available; no much larger clone lies one base away. The sample originates from a study of CD8 T cells in Susac syndrome (dated by TCRdb to the late 2010s). Broadly, across the study: The study used repertoire sequencing to test whether antigen drove CD8+ T cell activation and differentiation in Susac syndrome.

Paper-wide results and their limitations: The number of individuals in the TCR sequencing and HLA analysis was acknowledged as relatively small.

CDR1 and CDR2 are drawn from the germline V gene: SGHTA, FQGNSA. V is clipped by 5 bases and J by 0 bases, and the sequence between their germline boundaries is 11 bases long. The CDR3 measures 15 amino acids from cysteine to phenylalanine. Only the CDR3 DNA is retained, 45 bases long and in frame from the first base. RNA was extracted with the RNeasy kit and about 0.5 to 1 ug was reverse transcribed using random hexamers. TCR beta CDR3 regions were amplified with the immunoSEQ multiplex PCR assay covering 54 Vbeta and 13 Jbeta segments. PCR amplification bias was corrected by using a synthetic template baseline for primer optimization and computational correction. The authors' pipeline ran thus. Reads were annotated to V, D and J genes according to IMGT and were analyzed with immunoSEQ Analyzer, with only productive sequences retained. Clonality was calculated as one minus the Shannon entropy normalized by log2 of the number of productive unique sequences. For each patient and control, public and private clones were evaluated within the 100 most prevalent clones. Clones were defined as Susac-specific if absent from the healthy and MS cohorts, from 1052 published viral clones and from other ImmuneACCESS disease sequences. TCRdb itself trimmed the public reads at Q25 with fastp, ran MiXCR and retained productive beta chains. CDR3 protein duplicates are merged, each entry listing the most common genes and DNA. None of the V and J calls come from the authors' own analysis; TCRdb made them. The sample yields 200,000 to 300,000 distinct CDR3 sequences; roughly 95% were counted once. The biggest ten clones account for 0.055% to 0.075% of the sample.

High-throughput TCR beta sequencing profiled peripheral blood CD8+ and CD4+ T cells from healthy donors, Susac syndrome patients and multiple sclerosis patients. The multiple sclerosis controls were treatment-naive patients whose relapsing-remitting disease, either stable or active, fulfilled the revised McDonald criteria. Bulk CD8+ and CD4+ T cells were purified by magnetic negative isolation, whereas CD8+ TEMRA cells were enriched by FACS. Blood was drawn into EDTA tubes, processed within 24 hours, and PBMCs were isolated by density gradient centrifugation. PBMCs intended for TCR sequencing were cryopreserved in liquid nitrogen and thawed later in a water bath at 37 degrees C. The sorted or isolated CD4+, CD8+ and CD8+ TEMRA cells reached a purity of at least 90%.

The clonotype originates from a human donor with multiple sclerosis. Sequencing was carried out using CD4+ T cells from PBMCs. The chain employs TRBV7-2 and TRBJ1-3, with no confidently assigned D gene. Here the CDR3 is given as CASSPGNPSGNTIYF. The bases read TGTGCCAGCAGCCCCGGGAATCCCTCTGGAAACACCATATATTTT.